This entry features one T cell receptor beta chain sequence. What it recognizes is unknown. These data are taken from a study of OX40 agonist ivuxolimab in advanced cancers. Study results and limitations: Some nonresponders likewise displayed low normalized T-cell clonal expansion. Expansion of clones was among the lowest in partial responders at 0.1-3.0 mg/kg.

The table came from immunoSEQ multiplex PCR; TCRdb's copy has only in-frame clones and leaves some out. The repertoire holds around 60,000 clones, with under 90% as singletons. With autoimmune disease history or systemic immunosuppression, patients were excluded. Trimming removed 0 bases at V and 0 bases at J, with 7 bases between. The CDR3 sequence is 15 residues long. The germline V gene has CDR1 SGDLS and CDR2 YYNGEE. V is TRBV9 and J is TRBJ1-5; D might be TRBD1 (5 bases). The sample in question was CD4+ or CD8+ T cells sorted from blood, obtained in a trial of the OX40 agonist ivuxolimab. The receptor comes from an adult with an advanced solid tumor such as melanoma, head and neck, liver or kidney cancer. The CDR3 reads CASSVEGDSNQPQHF. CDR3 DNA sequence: TGTGCCAGCAGCGTAGAAGGGGATAGCAATCAGCCCCAGCATTTT.